These 22 T cell receptor beta chains originate from one sample sequenced in a study of early T cells in non-severe SARS-CoV-2 infection (dated by TCRdb to about 2021). Library creation used 5' RACE. Data came from a NextSeq 500. TCRdb passed the public sequencing reads through fastp at Q25 and MiXCR, retaining productive beta sequences. Here each entry gathers all rows of one CDR3 protein and keeps the most common genes and DNA. The sample table holds 50,000 to 70,000 distinct CDR3 sequences, of which around 6.5% were seen once. In total, the top ten clones hold about 3% of the sample. The material was whole blood, obtained at baseline. These receptors were collected from an adult who was a healthcare worker with PCR-confirmed SARS-CoV-2 infection or an uninfected control (not recorded which).

This clonotype was observed many times. CDR3 region: CSASGRNTQYF. CDR3 nucleotide sequence: TGCAGTGCTAGCGGGAGAAATACGCAGTATTTT. V and J are TRBV20-1 and TRBJ2-3, with D possibly being TRBD2 (6 bases). The CDR3 sequence is 11 residues long. The V end was cut by 3 bases, the J end by 7 bases, with 8 bases between. Looked up from germline, CDR1 is DFQATT and CDR2 is SNEGSKA (reference sequence).

This clonotype showed up many times. This chain connects TRBV29-1 to TRBJ1-2; 9 bases fit TRBD1. This CDR3 contains 11 residues. Germline CDR1 and CDR2: SQVTM and ANQGSEA. The CDR3, as DNA: TGCCAGGACAGGGGACCCTATGGCTACACCTTC. It yields the protein CQDRGPYGYTF.

Note on this clonotype: An end of the junction does not agree with germline; a read error may underlie this. V gene TRBV5-1 combines with J gene TRBJ2-3; D not certain. The CDR3 is made up of 14 amino acids. Per germline, CDR1 SGHRS and CDR2 YFSETQ. This CDR3 is CASSLDPNTDTQNF. The CDR3 nucleotides read TGCGCCAGCAGCTTGGACCCCAACACAGATACGCAGAATTTT.

This clonotype showed up many times. The gene calls are TRBV6-5 and TRBJ1-4; D not resolved. Trimming left V 2 bases short and J 5 bases short, with 15 bases between. The CDR3 contains 16 residues. Germline CDR1 reads MNHEY; CDR2 reads SVGAGI. In DNA, the CDR3 is TGTGCCAGCAGTTACGATGGTGGGCGCGCAAATGAAAAACTGTTTTTT. Amino acid sequence: CASSYDGGRANEKLFF.

This clonotype appeared a few times. The chain has TRBV7-9 and TRBJ1-1, with D perhaps TRBD1 (5 bases). The CDR3 covers 12 residues. Trimming took off 1 base at V and 7 bases at J, with 7 bases between the two ends. Looked up from germline, CDR1 is SEHNR and CDR2 is FQNEAQ (reference sequence). The CDR3 sequence: CASSLDRFEAFF. The CDR3 DNA follows: TGTGCCAGCAGCTTAGACAGGTTTGAAGCTTTCTTT.

The chain recombines TRBV11-1 with TRBJ1-1; the D gene is possibly TRBD1 (5 bases). The V and J ends lost 1 base and 5 bases respectively, with 20 bases between them. The CDR3 has 17 amino acids. Germline V gene sequence: CDR1 SGHAT, CDR2 FQDESV (reference sequence). The CDR3 sequence is CASSLEGRQGGWTEAFF. The CDR3 nucleotides read TGTGCCAGCAGCTTAGAGGGTCGGCAGGGCGGTTGGACTGAAGCTTTCTTT.

The V call is TRBV11-2, the J call TRBJ2-1; 10 nucleotides line up with TRBD1. The CDR3 is 15 amino acids. Germline trimming cut 5 bases from V and 3 bases from J; bases unmatched to any gene: 4. Germline V gives CDR1 SGHAT, CDR2 FQNNGV. The CDR3 sequence is CASSQGQGNYNEQFF. In DNA, the CDR3 is TGTGCCAGCAGCCAGGGACAGGGGAACTACAATGAGCAGTTCTTC.

This clonotype showed up many times. The V and J genes are TRBV29-1 and TRBJ2-7; maybe TRBD2 (6 bases). The V end lost 5 bases, the J end lost 0 bases, and 11 bases lay between the germline ends. This CDR3 is 13 amino acids long. Germline CDR1 is SQVTM and CDR2 is ANQGSEA. The CDR3 region has the DNA TGCAGCGTTAGTGGAGGGATCTCCTACGAGCAGTACTTC. Residues: CSVSGGISYEQYF.

V usage is TRBV19 and J usage is TRBJ2-7; weak D call: TRBD2 (5 bases). Germline-derived CDR1 and CDR2 are LNHDA and SQIVND (reference sequence). The CDR3 loop spans 14 amino acids. Trimming stripped 6 bases from V and 1 base from J, with 13 bases between. DNA of the CDR3: TGTGCCAGTAGGTCCGGAGGAAATTCCTACGAGCAGTACTTC. It translates to CASRSGGNSYEQYF.

Ten or more counts support this clonotype. The chain uses TRBV20-1 and TRBJ2-7; a weak D match, TRBD2 (6 bases). V gave up 3 bases and J gave up 1 base, with 19 bases separating them. Looked up from germline, CDR1 is DFQATT and CDR2 is SNEGSKA (reference sequence). The CDR3 is made up of 16 amino acids. CDR3 residues: CSASSRRASDSYEQYF. In DNA form, the CDR3 reads TGCAGTGCTAGCTCGCGTAGGGCTAGCGATTCCTACGAGCAGTACTTC.

Ten or more counts support this clonotype. V and J are TRBV7-9 and TRBJ2-3; D gene uncertain. The V gene's germline CDR1 is SEHNR and CDR2 FQNEAQ (reference sequence). The CDR3 consists of 11 residues. Between the trimmed V and J ends, which lost 5 bases and 6 bases, there was a span of 6 bases. CDR3 bases: TGTGCCAGCAGCATTCGGGATACGCAGTATTTT. This sequence encodes CASSIRDTQYF.

This clonotype was found many times. This chain connects TRBV7-6 to TRBJ2-1; 8 bases align to TRBD2. Looked up from germline, CDR1 is SGHVS and CDR2 is FNYEAQ. With 4 bases clipped from V and 2 bases from J, the junction kept 10 bases outside the gene matches. The length of the CDR3 is 17 residues. CDR3 in amino acids: CASSSRTSQDPYNEQFF. DNA for the CDR3: TGTGCCAGCAGCTCACGGACTAGCCAAGATCCCTACAATGAGCAGTTCTTC.

This clonotype was counted many times. V usage is TRBV29-1 and J usage is TRBJ2-5, with D uncertain. Germline CDR1 is SQVTM and CDR2 is ANQGSEA. This CDR3 contains 12 residues. V shed 3 bases and J shed 2 bases, with 7 bases lying between them. CDR3 in amino acids: CSVDSRQETQYF. The CDR3 coding sequence is TGCAGCGTTGATAGTCGGCAAGAGACCCAGTACTTC.

In its sample, this clonotype was seen many times. V gene TRBV19 combines with J gene TRBJ1-2, with D unclear. Germline CDR1 LNHDA, CDR2 SQIVND (reference sequence). The V gene lost 5 bases and the J gene lost 1 base, with 8 bases spanning the gap. This CDR3 has 13 amino acids. The CDR3, as DNA: TGTGCCAGTAGTTCACAGATTAACTATGGCTACACCTTC. It codes for CASSSQINYGYTF.

The V and J genes are TRBV27 and TRBJ1-5; unclear D gene. V was trimmed by 6 bases and J by 0 bases, leaving 12 bases between them. Germline-derived CDR1 and CDR2 are MNHEY and SMNVEV (reference sequence). The CDR3 extends over 15 amino acids. This chain's CDR3 is CASSRRRYSNQPQHF. The CDR3 DNA reads TGTGCCAGCAGCCGAAGGCGGTATAGCAATCAGCCCCAGCATTTT.

This clonotype was found a few times. The chain carries TRBV5-1 and TRBJ2-5; D not certain. Germline V gene data show CDR1 as SGHRS and CDR2 as YFSETQ. V was pared by 2 bases and J by 4 bases, with 15 bases between. The CDR3 totals 15 residues. The DNA of the CDR3 is TGCGCCAGCAGCTTCGACGGCAGAATGGGAGAGACCCAGTACTTC. It encodes CASSFDGRMGETQYF.

The chain carries TRBV7-2 and TRBJ2-7; D uncertain. V lost 0 bases, J lost 3 bases, and 9 bases lay in between. The CDR3 spans 14 residues. Germline assignment: CDR1 SGHTA and CDR2 FQGNSA. The CDR3 coding sequence is TGTGCCAGCAGCTTAGCTGACCTAGACTACGAGCAGTACTTC. Its translation is CASSLADLDYEQYF.

This clonotype was recorded many times. The chain links TRBV24-1 to TRBJ2-1; D is possibly TRBD1 or TRBD2 (7 bases each). Trimming removed 4 bases from V and 0 bases from J, with 15 bases in between. There are 17 residues in the CDR3. CDR1 is KGHDR and CDR2 is SFDVKD in the germline V gene. The CDR3 is CATSDLQGGSSYNEQFF. The CDR3 DNA reads TGTGCCACCAGTGACCTCCAGGGGGGGAGCTCCTACAATGAGCAGTTCTTC.

This clonotype occurred many times. The rearrangement links TRBV5-4 to TRBJ2-3; D unclear. CDR3 length: 14 amino acids. Trimming pared 2 bases from V and 7 bases from J, leaving 14 bases between. Germline-derived CDR1 and CDR2 are SGHNT and YYREEE (reference sequence). The CDR3 region has the DNA TGTGCCAGCAGCTTTGGGCAGAACGAAAATACGCAGTATTTT. Its protein is CASSFGQNENTQYF.

This chain joins TRBV12-3 or TRBV12-4 and TRBJ2-7; the D gene is possibly TRBD1 (6 bases). The V and J ends lost 5 bases and 4 bases respectively, with 9 bases between them. The length of the CDR3 is 12 residues. CDR3 sequence (DNA): TGTGCCAGCAGTCGGACAGAGTACGAGCAGTACTTC. Encoded protein: CASSRTEYEQYF.

This clonotype was counted a few times. The chain couples TRBV19 to TRBJ1-5; TRBD1 matches 8 bases. Germline-derived CDR1 and CDR2 are LNHDA and SQIVND (reference sequence). The ends lost 6 bases at V and 6 bases at J; junction bases unmatched: 7. This CDR3 is built from 14 residues. In DNA form, the CDR3 reads TGTGCCAGTAGCCACGGGACAGGAAGTCAGCCCCAGCATTTT. Its protein is CASSHGTGSQPQHF.

Ten or more counts support this clonotype. V gene TRBV29-1 combines with J gene TRBJ1-1; D unclear. The length of the CDR3 is 14 residues. Germline V CDR1 and CDR2: SQVTM, ANQGSEA. Trimming shortened V by 2 bases and J by 0 bases, and 10 bases separated the two germline ends. The CDR3 loop is CSVELRPVNTEAFF. In DNA, the CDR3 is TGCAGCGTTGAATTAAGGCCGGTGAACACTGAAGCTTTCTTT.